This TCR beta chain was found in a study of blood T cell repertoires in COVID-19. About the study: Acute-phase and convalescent COVID-19 samples originated in the United States, Italy and Spain. PBMCs, B-cell-depleted T cells, or T cells were the source of the cDNA or gDNA that made up the material.

Patients from Seattle were sampled longitudinally, starting during active infection. This CDR3 contains 15 residues. Between the trimmed V and J ends, which lost 2 bases and 2 bases, there was a span of 12 bases. Germline lookup yields CDR1 SGHNT and CDR2 YYREEE (reference sequence). Method: immunoSEQ multiplex PCR; TCRdb's copy keeps in-frame clones and lacks some. The sample carries approximately 69,000 clones, roughly 80% recorded once. This chain uses TRBV5-4 with TRBJ2-3; TRBD1 is a possible D gene (5 bases). This clonotype originated in a man between 50 and 59 years old with COVID-19, enrolled during active disease. Sample: peripheral blood. CDR3 bases: TGTGCCAGCAGCTTAGGGGCTACACACACAGATACGCAGTATTTT. Its translation is CASSLGATHTDTQYF.